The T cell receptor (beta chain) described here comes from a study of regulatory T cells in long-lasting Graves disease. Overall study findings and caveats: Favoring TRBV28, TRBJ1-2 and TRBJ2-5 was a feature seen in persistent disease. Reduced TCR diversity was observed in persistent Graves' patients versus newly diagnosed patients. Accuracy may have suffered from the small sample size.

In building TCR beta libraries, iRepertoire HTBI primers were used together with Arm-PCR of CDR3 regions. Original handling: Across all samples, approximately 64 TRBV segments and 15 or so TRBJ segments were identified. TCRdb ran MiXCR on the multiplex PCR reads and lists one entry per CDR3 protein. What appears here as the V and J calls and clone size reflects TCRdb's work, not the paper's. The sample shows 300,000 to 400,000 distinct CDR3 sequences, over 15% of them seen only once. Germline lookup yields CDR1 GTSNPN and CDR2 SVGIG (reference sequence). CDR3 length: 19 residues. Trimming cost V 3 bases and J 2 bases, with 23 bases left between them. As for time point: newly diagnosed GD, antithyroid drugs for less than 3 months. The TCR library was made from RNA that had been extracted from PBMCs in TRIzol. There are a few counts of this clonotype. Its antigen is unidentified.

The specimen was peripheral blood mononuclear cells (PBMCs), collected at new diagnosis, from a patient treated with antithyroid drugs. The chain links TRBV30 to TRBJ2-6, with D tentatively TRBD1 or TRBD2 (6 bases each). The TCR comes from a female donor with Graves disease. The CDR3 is CAWSAKGRGHKAGANVLTF. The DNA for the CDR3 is TGTGCCTGGAGCGCGAAAGGTCGGGGGCATAAGGCTGGGGCCAACGTCCTGACTTTC.